Below are 32 T cell receptor beta chains sequenced from a single sample in a study of monozygotic twins with inflammatory bowel disease. After re-calling the 5' RACE reads, TCRdb lists one entry per CDR3 protein, DNA absent. Its listing shows over 150,000 distinct CDR3 sequences. Sequencing was performed on blood. These receptors all come from a human donor with ulcerative colitis or Crohn's disease, or a healthy co-twin of an affected twin (not recorded which).

This chain uses TRBV28 with TRBJ2-2; TCRdb names TRBD1, which stays unverified in the absence of DNA. This CDR3 has 14 amino acids. From germline, CDR1 is MDHEN and CDR2 SYDVKM. This CDR3 reads CASSPGARTGELFF. Drawing the rest from reference TRBV28 and TRBJ2-2, the complete variable domain is DVKVTQSSRYLVKRTGEKVFLECVQDMDHENMFWYRQDPGLGLRLIYFSYDVKMKEKGDIPEGYSVSREKKERFSLILESASTNQTSMYLCASSPGARTGELFFGEGSRLTVL.

The CDR3 sequence: CASSPPLAGGDEQFF. This chain joins TRBV18 and TRBJ2-1; absent DNA, TCRdb's TRBD2 call cannot be checked. Germline CDR1 KGHSH, CDR2 LQKENI. This CDR3 is 15 amino acids long.

This rearrangement joins TRBV3-1 to TRBJ1-1; without DNA, the TCRdb call of TRBD1 cannot be checked. Germline loops: CDR1 LGHDT, CDR2 YNNKEL (reference sequence). This CDR3 contains 14 residues. This CDR3 is CASSPTGGNTEAFF.

The rearrangement uses TRBV30 and TRBJ1-5; TCRdb's D call of TRBD1 is untestable without DNA. This CDR3 spans 16 amino acids. Germline CDR1 GTSNPN, CDR2 SVGIG (reference sequence). CDR3 loop: CAWSVLGPVGDQPQHF.

This chain uses TRBV27 with TRBJ1-1; without DNA, the TCRdb call of TRBD1 cannot be checked. The CDR3 length is 14 residues. Germline CDR1 and CDR2: MNHEY and SMNVEV (reference sequence). The CDR3 protein is CASSYRTANTEAFF.

V usage is TRBV20-1 and J usage is TRBJ2-1; TCRdb designates TRBD2, a call that cannot be tested without DNA. Germline CDR1 reads DFQATT; CDR2 reads SNEGSKA (reference sequence). This CDR3 comprises 15 residues. CDR3 loop: CSPTSLGRSYNEQFF.

The V and J genes are TRBV19 and TRBJ1-6; with no DNA, the TCRdb D assignment of TRBD1 cannot be verified. The germline V gene has CDR1 LNHDA and CDR2 SQIVND (reference sequence). The CDR3 loop spans 14 amino acids. CDR3 sequence reads: CASSMGAENSPLHF.

This chain uses TRBV14 with TRBJ1-2. Germline values: CDR1 SGHDN, CDR2 FVKESK. The CDR3 is made up of 16 amino acids. CDR3 sequence: CASSQEIITVNYGYTF.

V gene TRBV9 combines with J gene TRBJ2-1; the TCRdb D gene call, TRBD2, has no DNA to confirm it. The CDR3 extends over 18 amino acids. Germline-derived CDR1 and CDR2 are SGDLS and YYNGEE. CDR3 amino acids: CASSVEMASGRYYNEQFF.

The chain combines TRBV20-1 with TRBJ2-7. This CDR3 comprises 13 residues. The germline CDR1 and CDR2 sequences are DFQATT and SNEGSKA (reference sequence). The CDR3 spells CSAQTGTTYEQYF.

The chain carries TRBV11-2 and TRBJ2-1. Looked up from germline, CDR1 is SGHAT and CDR2 is FQNNGV. The CDR3 loop spans 17 amino acids. CDR3 amino acids: CASSPRETFGPYNEQFF.

The CDR3 here is CSARDPGVAYNEQFF. The chain couples TRBV20-1 to TRBJ2-1; TCRdb selects TRBD2, and the lack of DNA leaves this call unchecked. CDR3 length: 15 amino acids. The germline CDR1 and CDR2 sequences are DFQATT and SNEGSKA (reference sequence).

The chain is built from TRBV7-8 and TRBJ2-1. In germline, CDR1 is SGHVS, CDR2 FQNEAQ. The CDR3 runs to 14 residues. CDR3 amino acids: CASSLGVWSNEQFF.

The V and J genes are TRBV5-4 and TRBJ2-2; TCRdb's D call, TRBD1, is unchecked because there is no DNA. This CDR3 comprises 15 residues. In germline, CDR1 is SGHNT, CDR2 YYREEE (reference sequence). The CDR3: CASSPGQGWTGELFF.

The genes are TRBV20-1 and TRBJ2-7; the D call of TRBD1 rests on TCRdb alone, since no DNA is present to check it. CDR1 and CDR2 from the germline V gene are DFQATT and SNEGSKA (reference sequence). The CDR3 length is 12 residues. The CDR3 loop is CSARVRGYEQYF.

The gene calls are TRBV5-6 and TRBJ2-7; TCRdb picks TRBD1, but there is no DNA to check that call. Germline V gene lookup returns CDR1 SGHDT and CDR2 YYEEEE. The CDR3 spans 13 residues. CDR3: CASSYRGWYEQYF.

The rearrangement links TRBV7-2 to TRBJ2-5; TCRdb reports TRBD2, a call that lacks DNA to check it against. Germline CDR1 reads SGHTA; CDR2 reads FQGNSA. The CDR3 totals 17 residues. The CDR3 protein is CASSLRQGRVFQETQYF.

This rearrangement joins TRBV3-1 to TRBJ2-3; no DNA is available, so the TRBD1 call from TCRdb remains unchecked. The CDR3 has 15 residues. CDR1 and CDR2 (germline): LGHDT, YNNKEL (reference sequence). This CDR3 reads CASSQGMVPGDTQYF.

CDR3: CASSPTGTATDTQYF. The rearrangement joins TRBV18 to TRBJ2-3. CDR1 is KGHSH and CDR2 is LQKENI in the germline V gene. The CDR3 length is 15 residues.

The chain combines TRBV6-1 with TRBJ2-1; TCRdb designates TRBD2, a call that cannot be tested without DNA. Per germline, CDR1 MNHNS and CDR2 SASEGT. The CDR3 is 16 amino acids. The CDR3 loop reads CASSVGAEPPYNEQFF.

The chain is built from TRBV11-1 and TRBJ2-7; TCRdb returns TRBD1, unconfirmable since there is no DNA. This CDR3 comprises 14 residues. Germline V gene data show CDR1 as SGHAT and CDR2 as FQDESV (reference sequence). CDR3 amino acids: CASSFSGGSGEQYF.

CDR3 in amino acids: CSAPSWRAPYGYTF. The chain recombines TRBV20-1 with TRBJ1-2; TCRdb gives TRBD1 as the D gene, but with no DNA this cannot be confirmed. This CDR3 spans 14 amino acids. CDR1 is DFQATT and CDR2 is SNEGSKA in the germline V gene (reference sequence).

This chain uses TRBV24-1 with TRBJ1-1; TCRdb proposes TRBD1, but this gene call is untestable without DNA. Germline V CDR1 and CDR2: KGHDR, SFDVKD. The CDR3 runs to 15 residues. This CDR3 is CATSGDRGGNTEAFF.

This rearrangement joins TRBV5-1 to TRBJ1-2; no DNA is available, so the TRBD1 call from TCRdb remains unchecked. There are 15 residues in the CDR3. Germline assignment: CDR1 SGHRS and CDR2 YFSETQ. CDR3 region: CASSLEGTPGYGYTF.

This chain uses TRBV30 with TRBJ1-6. CDR1 and CDR2 from the germline V gene are GTSNPN and SVGIG (reference sequence). This CDR3 has 15 residues. CDR3 region: CAWSVPGTGNSPLHF.

The chain couples TRBV12-3 or TRBV12-4 to TRBJ2-7. The CDR3 has 14 residues. The CDR3 loop is CASSYSDISYEQYF.

V and J are TRBV18 and TRBJ2-1; checking the TCRdb D call of TRBD1 is not possible without DNA. Germline V gene sequence: CDR1 KGHSH, CDR2 LQKENI. The CDR3 is 13 amino acids. The CDR3 loop reads CASSPIQGDEQFF.

V is TRBV6-5 and J is TRBJ2-7; no DNA is available, so the TRBD1 call from TCRdb remains unchecked. This CDR3 has 15 residues. Germline V gives CDR1 MNHEY, CDR2 SVGAGI. The CDR3 spells CASSYVQGRGYEQYF.

The chain links TRBV7-6 to TRBJ2-3; TCRdb's D call of TRBD2 is untestable without DNA. Germline-derived CDR1 and CDR2 are SGHVS and FNYEAQ. The CDR3 is 17 amino acids. CDR3 sequence: CASSTPRAGTRTDTQYF. Drawing the rest from reference TRBV7-6 and TRBJ2-3, the complete variable domain is GAGVSQSPRYKVTKRGQDVALRCDPISGHVSLYWYRQALGQGPEFLTYFNYEAQQDKSGLPNDRFSAERPEGSISTLTIQRTEQRDSAMYRCASSTPRAGTRTDTQYFGPGTRLTVL.

The V and J genes are TRBV5-1 and TRBJ1-1; TCRdb calls TRBD1, which cannot be checked without DNA. CDR1 SGHRS and CDR2 YFSETQ come from the germline V gene. The CDR3 runs to 17 residues. This CDR3 is CASSLALDRVIEAEAFF.

V is TRBV20-1 and J is TRBJ1-2. CDR3 length: 14 amino acids. CDR1 is DFQATT, CDR2 SNEGSKA, per germline (reference sequence). This CDR3 reads CSARDLAGDYGYTF.

The V and J genes are TRBV16 and TRBJ1-3. The germline CDR1 and CDR2 sequences are KGHSY and FQNENV. The CDR3 is made up of 13 amino acids. The CDR3 protein is CASTVAGQNTIYF.